This passage covers 11 T cell receptor beta chains from one sample sequenced in a study of tumor-infiltrating lymphocytes in primary liver carcinoma. Germline DNA was also extracted, with blood RNA taken from unsorted whole blood. TCR beta cDNA was made from roughly 450 ng total RNA with a constant-region primer. Slightly modified ARM-PCR, run as three nested multiplex PCR rounds, produced the TCR beta libraries. TRBV1-TRBV30 forward primers and a C-beta reverse primer were used in the first two PCR rounds, which each ran for 9 to 10 cycles. TCRdb fed the multiplex PCR reads into MiXCR, producing one record per CDR3 protein. Of roughly 180,000 distinct CDR3 sequences in the sample, roughly three fifths were seen once. The sequencing input was peripheral blood. Receptors originate from a man aged 40-49 years with primary liver carcinoma and hepatitis B virus infection.

As for this clonotype: Without the conserved terminal phenylalanine or tryptophan, this CDR3 likely stems from a read error. V is TRBV29-1 and J is TRBJ2-5, with TRBD2 matching over 11 bases. CDR3 length: 15 amino acids. J gave up 4 bases and V 5 bases, and 9 bases lay outside the gene matches. CDR1 and CDR2 (germline): SQVTM, ANQGSEA. The CDR3 is CSVLGSGREGETQYL. The CDR3 region has the DNA TGCAGCGTTCTGGGTAGCGGGAGGGAAGGAGAGACCCAGTACCTC.

The chain joins TRBV29-1 to TRBJ2-7; 10 bases match TRBD1. The CDR3 contains 14 residues. CDR1 is SQVTM and CDR2 is ANQGSEA in the germline V gene. V gave up 4 bases and J gave up 0 bases; unmatched junction bases: 3. CDR3 loop: CSVGRTGGSYEQYF. Here the CDR3 DNA reads TGCAGCGTTGGAAGGACAGGGGGCTCCTACGAGCAGTACTTC.

This chain links TRBV5-5 with TRBJ1-2; the D gene is possibly TRBD1 (6 bases). The CDR3 consists of 13 residues. Per germline, CDR1 SGHKS and CDR2 YYEKEE (reference sequence). V was cut by 4 bases and J by 8 bases, with 15 bases left in between. Here the CDR3 reads CASSQGRGAGYTF. As DNA, the CDR3 is TGTGCCAGCAGCCAGGGACGGGGGGCCGGCTACACCTTC.

This clonotype was picked up many times. CDR3 sequence reads: CASSQGWGNIQYF. In DNA, the CDR3 is TGTGCCAGCAGCCAAGGGTGGGGAAACATTCAGTACTTC. The V call is TRBV14, the J call TRBJ2-4; D gene unclear. The V gene lost 1 base and the J gene lost 6 bases, with 7 bases spanning the gap. Germline CDR1 SGHDN, CDR2 FVKESK. The CDR3 extends over 13 amino acids.

For this clonotype: This likely comes from a read error, as the CDR3 has no conserved phenylalanine or tryptophan at its end. The genes are TRBV11-1 and TRBJ2-1; D may be TRBD2 (6 bases). The CDR3 contains 16 residues. Germline V gene lookup returns CDR1 SGHAT and CDR2 FQDESV (reference sequence). The CDR3 sequence is CASSLTRAGYYNEQFI. In DNA form, the CDR3 reads TGTGCCAGCAGCTTAACCAGAGCGGGTTATTACAATGAACAGTTCATC.

This clonotype was recorded a few times. Its ends do not fully match the called genes, so a read error is possible. The rearrangement uses TRBV11-2 and TRBJ2-7; D gene unclear. This CDR3 spans 15 amino acids. Germline assignment: CDR1 SGHAT and CDR2 FQNNGV. The CDR3 is CVSSPLQLSSYEQYF. CDR3 DNA sequence: TGTGTCAGCAGCCCTCTACAGCTGAGCTCCTACGAGCAGTACTTC.

This clonotype was recorded many times. CDR3 bases: TGCAGCGTTGTAAGGGGCGGCGAGACCCAGTACTTC. Translation gives CSVVRGGETQYF. The chain uses TRBV29-1 and TRBJ2-5, with D tentatively TRBD1 (5 bases). The CDR3 sequence is 12 residues long. V was pared by 4 bases and J by 5 bases, with 11 bases between. Germline values: CDR1 SQVTM, CDR2 ANQGSEA.

This clonotype was detected many times. The V call is TRBV4-1, the J call TRBJ1-5, with 11 bases lining up with TRBD1. The CDR3 runs 16 residues. Germline lookup yields CDR1 MGHRA and CDR2 YSYEKL. The ends lost 4 bases at V and 3 bases at J; junction bases unmatched: 5. Written as DNA, the CDR3 is TGCGCCAGCAGCCCTGGACAGGGGGCGGTCAATCAGCCCCAGCATTTT. Its translation: CASSPGQGAVNQPQHF.

The chain recombines TRBV6-1 with TRBJ1-1, with a weak D call TRBD1 (5 bases). The CDR3 length is 14 residues. CDR1 and CDR2 (germline): MNHNS, SASEGT. V was clipped by 3 bases and J by 0 bases, with 8 bases between them. CDR3 DNA: TGTGCCAGCAGTGAGACAGAAATGAACACTGAAGCTTTCTTT. It yields the protein CASSETEMNTEAFF.

The chain recombines TRBV12-3 or TRBV12-4 with TRBJ2-7; a possible D gene is TRBD1 (6 bases). This CDR3 comprises 14 residues. V was cut by 6 bases and J by 2 bases, with 14 bases left in between. In DNA form, the CDR3 reads TGTGCCAGCAGCCGCCAGGGGTCCACCTACGAGCAGTACTTC. It specifies CASSRQGSTYEQYF.

This clonotype has a handful of counts. V gene TRBV4-1 combines with J gene TRBJ2-1; 15 bases are shared with TRBD2. Germline V gene lookup returns CDR1 MGHRA and CDR2 YSYEKL. V shed 4 bases and J 9 bases; nucleotides not matched to a gene: 10. CDR3 length: 17 amino acids. The CDR3 region has the DNA TGCGCCAGCAGCCTGAGCTTTGGACTAGCGGGAGGGGGTGAGCAGTTCTTC. Protein sequence: CASSLSFGLAGGGEQFF.